Presented here are 8 T cell receptor beta chains from one specimen sequenced in a study of T cells in Graves' hyperthyroidism and ophthalmopathy. Authors of the study amplified TCR beta CDR3 regions from RNA transcripts. Carried out on the TCR CDR3, a first-round RT-PCR used the HTBI primer set. TCRdb passed the multiplex PCR reads through MiXCR, listing each CDR3 protein once. The data contain some 460,000 distinct CDR3 sequences, around 14% of them singletons. Specimen: blood. The receptors were gathered from a young woman with Graves' hyperthyroidism.

The chain employs TRBV20-1 and TRBJ2-5; maybe TRBD1 (5 bases). The CDR3 has 16 amino acids. Per germline, CDR1 DFQATT and CDR2 SNEGSKA (reference sequence). V was shortened by 3 bases and J by 3 bases, with 20 bases between the two germline ends. DNA of the CDR3: TGCAGTGCTAGGGCCAAGGGGCAGGCGGCAAAAGAGACCCAGTACTTC. Translated: CSARAKGQAAKETQYF.

This clonotype was seen ten or more times. CDR3 region: CASRDSSYNSPLHF. The CDR3 DNA reads TGTGCCAGCAGAGACAGCTCCTATAATTCACCCCTCCACTTT. The rearrangement joins TRBV12-3 or TRBV12-4 to TRBJ1-6, with D perhaps TRBD1 (5 bases). Trimming left V 6 bases short and J 0 bases short, with 6 bases between. This CDR3 contains 14 residues.

This clonotype was picked up many times. J is TRBJ2-4 and V is TRBV10-2; D might be TRBD1 or TRBD2, each matching 6 bases. The CDR3 is 14 amino acids. The germline V and J ends were trimmed by 2 bases and 6 bases, with 11 bases remaining between them. From germline, CDR1 is WSHSY and CDR2 SAAADI. This CDR3 is CASSELGGPNIQYF. As DNA, the CDR3 is TGCGCCAGCAGTGAGCTTGGGGGGCCAAACATTCAGTACTTC.

This clonotype was counted many times. The chain has TRBV20-1 and TRBJ1-6; the match to TRBD1 covers 7 bases. With V trimmed by 1 base and J by 7 bases, 4 bases remained unmatched. Germline assignment: CDR1 DFQATT and CDR2 SNEGSKA (reference sequence). This CDR3 spans 14 amino acids. The CDR3 spells CSARGDSGNSPLHF. The CDR3 region has the DNA TGCAGTGCTAGAGGGGACAGTGGGAATTCACCCCTCCACTTT.

This clonotype showed up many times. The chain employs TRBV20-1 and TRBJ2-1, with D maybe TRBD2 (6 bases). The CDR3 consists of 13 residues. Per germline, CDR1 DFQATT and CDR2 SNEGSKA (reference sequence). The V and J ends lost 7 bases and 6 bases respectively, with 16 bases between them. The DNA for the CDR3 is TGCAGTGGCGCGCGGGGAAGGGCCAATGAGCAGTTCTTC. Protein product: CSGARGRANEQFF.

This clonotype was recorded at least ten times. The chain has TRBV6-5 and TRBJ2-7, with a tentative D call TRBD1 (5 bases). V lost 0 bases to trimming and J lost 6 bases, with 9 bases between them. From germline, CDR1 is MNHEY and CDR2 SVGAGI. The CDR3 has 13 residues. CDR3 in DNA: TGTGCCAGCAGTTACTCGAGTACAGGCGAGCAGTACTTC. Amino acids: CASSYSSTGEQYF.

In its sample, this clonotype was seen many times. V usage is TRBV18 and J usage is TRBJ1-5; D is uncertain. The ends were cut back, 2 bases at V and 5 bases at J, with 7 bases in the middle. This CDR3 has 13 amino acids. Germline CDR1 and CDR2: KGHSH and LQKENI. This CDR3 reads CASSPGEDQPQHF. In DNA, the CDR3 is TGTGCCAGCTCACCAGGGGAGGATCAGCCCCAGCATTTT. The variable domain in full, with the rest retrieved from reference TRBV18 and TRBJ1-5, is NAGVMQNPRHLVRRRGQEARLRCSPMKGHSHVYWYRQLPEEGLKFMVYLQKENIIDESGMPKERFSAEFPKEGPSILRIQQVVRGDSAAYFCASSPGEDQPQHFGDGTRLSIL.

The table lists this clonotype with many counts. The gene calls are TRBV15 and TRBJ2-7; possibly TRBD2 for D (6 bases). V lost 5 bases and J lost 6, with 17 bases in between. Per germline, CDR1 LNHNV and CDR2 YYDKDF (reference sequence). There are 14 residues in the CDR3. The CDR3 DNA reads TGTGCCACCAGCTCGGCACGGGAGACCCGCGAGCAGTACTTC. Amino acid sequence: CATSSARETREQYF.